These 18 T cell receptor beta chains came from one sample sequenced in a study of patients and donors after allogeneic stem cell transplantation. MiXCR, run by TCRdb on the RT-PCR reads, gives a single entry per CDR3 protein. The sample carries approximately 98,000 distinct CDR3 sequences, approximately 40% recorded once. Material for sequencing was blood, either unsorted or a sorted T cell fraction (not recorded which). The receptors come from a human donor who was either an allogeneic HSCT recipient or a stem cell or donor lymphocyte infusion donor (not recorded which). It is not recorded whose cells these are; they may come from a transplant donor.

This clonotype was seen more than once but under ten times. This chain links TRBV29-1 with TRBJ1-1; no clear D. With 3 bases removed from V and 0 bases from J, the gap between germline ends came to 11 bases. This CDR3 contains 14 residues. Germline V gene lookup returns CDR1 SQVTM and CDR2 ANQGSEA. The CDR3 loop reads CSVDAAHLNTEAFF. The CDR3 coding sequence is TGCAGCGTTGACGCAGCCCATCTGAACACTGAAGCTTTCTTT.

The chain couples TRBV2 to TRBJ2-4; D perhaps matches TRBD1 (6 bases). There are 16 residues in the CDR3. V dropped 3 bases and J dropped 0 bases, with 12 bases sitting between them. Per germline, CDR1 SNHLY and CDR2 FYNNEI. The CDR3 sequence: CASSESRGLAKNIQYF. The CDR3 coding sequence is TGTGCCAGCAGTGAGAGCAGGGGATTAGCCAAAAACATTCAGTACTTC. The full variable domain, in which reference TRBV2 and TRBJ2-4 provide the parts outside the CDR3, is EPEVTQTPSHQVTQMGQEVILRCVPISNHLYFYWYRQILGQKVEFLVSFYNNEISEKSEIFDDQFSVERPDGSNFTLKIRSTKLEDSAMYFCASSESRGLAKNIQYFGAGTRLSVL.

Only a few counts were recorded for this clonotype. V gene TRBV4-2 combines with J gene TRBJ1-5; 10 bases map to TRBD1. V lost 1 base and J lost 1; bases outside the gene matches: 1. The CDR3 is made up of 16 amino acids. Germline CDR1 and CDR2: LGHNA and YNFKEQ. CDR3 loop: CASSQGTGGSNQPQHF. CDR3 sequence (DNA): TGTGCCAGCAGCCAAGGGACAGGGGGAAGCAATCAGCCCCAGCATTTT.

The rearrangement links TRBV24-1 to TRBJ2-3; 13 nucleotides align to TRBD2. The CDR3 loop spans 17 amino acids. The V gene end was trimmed by 2 bases and the J gene end by 4 bases; junction bases not matched to a gene: 5. Germline V CDR1 and CDR2: KGHDR, SFDVKD. The CDR3 region has the DNA TGTGCCACCAGTGATTCCCGGACTAGCGGGAGCGCAGATACGCAGTATTTT. Protein product: CATSDSRTSGSADTQYF.

The rearrangement joins TRBV11-3 to TRBJ2-7, with D possibly matching TRBD2 (5 bases). CDR1 and CDR2 from the germline V gene are SGHNT and YENEEA. Trimming shortened V by 5 bases and J by 4 bases, and 12 bases separated the two germline ends. This CDR3 spans 13 amino acids. The CDR3 region is CASSRKRRYEQYF. The CDR3, as DNA: TGTGCCAGCAGCAGGAAGCGGCGATACGAGCAGTACTTC.

The chain has TRBV7-9 and TRBJ2-7; 7 bases fit TRBD2. V shed 6 bases and J 3 bases; nucleotides not matched to a gene: 5. The CDR3 spans 13 residues. Per the germline V gene, CDR1 is SEHNR and CDR2 is FQNEAQ (reference sequence). CDR3 sequence: CASRSGAHYEQYF. DNA for the CDR3: TGTGCCAGCAGAAGCGGGGCCCACTACGAGCAGTACTTC.

J is TRBJ2-6 and V is TRBV4-3; D may be TRBD2 (5 bases). CDR1 and CDR2 from the germline V gene are LGHNA and YSLEER. The CDR3 runs 16 residues. V was trimmed by 1 base and J by 2 bases, leaving 9 bases between them. CDR3 nucleotide sequence: TGCGCCAGCAGCCAAGGTTACGGGGCTGGGGCCAACGTCCTGACTTTC. Translated: CASSQGYGAGANVLTF.

The chain carries TRBV20-1 and TRBJ2-3; D gene ambiguous. The V gene lost 5 bases and the J gene lost 4 bases, with 10 bases spanning the gap. Germline V CDR1 and CDR2: DFQATT, SNEGSKA (reference sequence). This CDR3 spans 12 amino acids. Written as DNA, the CDR3 is TGCAGTGCTGTCCGGAGATCAGATACGCAGTATTTT. Its protein is CSAVRRSDTQYF.

This clonotype has only a few counts. The gene calls are TRBV5-6 and TRBJ2-1; D gene ambiguous. Germline loops: CDR1 SGHDT, CDR2 YYEEEE. Deletions cut 0 bases from V and 2 bases from J, with 6 bases between. There are 14 residues in the CDR3. The CDR3 spells CASSLGVAYNEQFF. In nucleotides, the CDR3 is TGTGCCAGCAGCTTGGGAGTCGCCTACAATGAGCAGTTCTTC.

The chain uses TRBV20-1 and TRBJ2-1; 8 nucleotides align to TRBD2. The CDR3 runs 14 residues. Germline CDR1 is DFQATT and CDR2 is SNEGSKA (reference sequence). J lost 4 bases, V lost 6 bases, and 8 bases had no gene match. The chain's CDR3 is CSARPGLGYNEQFF. The CDR3, as DNA: TGCAGTGCGAGACCGGGACTAGGGTACAATGAGCAGTTCTTC.

This clonotype was seen ten or more times. The V call is TRBV28, the J call TRBJ1-1; the D is unclear. CDR1 is MDHEN and CDR2 is SYDVKM in the germline V gene. With 8 bases removed from V and 2 bases from J, the gap between germline ends came to 6 bases. This CDR3 is 11 amino acids long. The CDR3 here is CASLFNTEAFF. For the CDR3, the DNA is TGTGCCAGCTTGTTCAACACTGAAGCTTTCTTT. The full variable domain, rest sourced from reference TRBV28 and TRBJ1-1, is DVKVTQSSRYLVKRTGEKVFLECVQDMDHENMFWYRQDPGLGLRLIYFSYDVKMKEKGDIPEGYSVSREKKERFSLILESASTNQTSMYLCASLFNTEAFFGQGTRLTVV.

Comment on this clonotype: As the CDR3 is not closed by the conserved phenylalanine or tryptophan, this likely results from a read error. The rearrangement joins TRBV10-3 to TRBJ1-5; TRBD1 is a possible D gene (6 bases). In germline, CDR1 is ENHRY, CDR2 SYGVKD. The length of the CDR3 is 14 residues. The germline V and J ends were trimmed by 4 bases and 6 bases, with 13 bases remaining between them. The CDR3 loop reads CAISGRGGPQPQHL. The DNA for the CDR3 is TGTGCCATCAGTGGGAGGGGGGGACCTCAGCCCCAGCATTTG.

Turning to this clonotype: This CDR3 is missing its conserved last phenylalanine or tryptophan, likely due to a read error. The CDR3 spells CASGSNQPQHL. The DNA for the CDR3 is TGTGCCAGCGGTAGCAATCAGCCCCAGCATTTG. V usage is TRBV6-5 and J usage is TRBJ1-5; D is unclear. The CDR3 is 11 amino acids. V was cut by 8 bases and J by 0 bases, with 2 bases left in between. CDR1 and CDR2 (germline): MNHEY, SVGAGI.

A few counts support this clonotype. The CDR3 DNA reads as TGCGCCAGCAGCCTGACCGGGACAAACTACGAGCAGTACTTC. Residues: CASSLTGTNYEQYF. The V gene is TRBV5-1, the J gene TRBJ2-7; D is perhaps TRBD1 (6 bases). Germline lookup yields CDR1 SGHRS and CDR2 YFSETQ. V was clipped by 4 bases and J by 3 bases, with 14 bases between them. CDR3 size: 14 residues. The full variable domain, completed using reference TRBV5-1 and TRBJ2-7, is KAGVTQTPRYLIKTRGQQVTLSCSPISGHRSVSWYQQTPGQGLQFLFEYFSETQRNKGNFPGRFSGRQFSNSRSEMNVSTLELGDSALYLCASSLTGTNYEQYFGPGTRLTVT.

This sequence joins TRBV5-4 and TRBJ2-7; D may be TRBD2 (6 bases). CDR3 size: 15 residues. In germline, CDR1 is SGHNT, CDR2 YYREEE (reference sequence). V was pared by 0 bases and J by 7 bases, with 17 bases between. CDR3 region: CASSLGLGGGDEQYF. The DNA of the CDR3 is TGTGCCAGCAGCTTGGGGCTTGGCGGAGGGGATGAGCAGTACTTC.

This clonotype was found a few times. The chain links TRBV20-1 to TRBJ2-7; D is ambiguous. Per the germline V gene, CDR1 is DFQATT and CDR2 is SNEGSKA (reference sequence). This CDR3 has 11 residues. Trimming took off 1 base at V and 3 bases at J, with 4 bases between the two ends. CDR3 in DNA: TGCAGTGCTAGAGGCGACTACGAGCAGTACTTC. It encodes CSARGDYEQYF.

This clonotype was seen many times. The chain has TRBV7-9 and TRBJ1-5; tentative D call: TRBD1 (6 bases). The V and J ends lost 5 bases and 6 bases respectively, with 17 bases between them. CDR1 SEHNR and CDR2 FQNEAQ come from the germline V gene (reference sequence). The CDR3 spans 15 residues. The CDR3 loop reads CASSPGAIGSQPQHF. CDR3 coding DNA: TGTGCCAGCAGCCCAGGGGCAATAGGAAGTCAGCCCCAGCATTTT.

The chain recombines TRBV12-3 or TRBV12-4 with TRBJ2-5, with TRBD2 as a possible D gene (5 bases). The CDR3 is 14 residues long. The V end lost 7 bases, the J end lost 5 bases, and 17 bases lay between the germline ends. In DNA form, the CDR3 reads TGTGCCAGCACTCAAGGCCTACAGCGGGAGACCCAGTACTTC. Protein sequence: CASTQGLQRETQYF.